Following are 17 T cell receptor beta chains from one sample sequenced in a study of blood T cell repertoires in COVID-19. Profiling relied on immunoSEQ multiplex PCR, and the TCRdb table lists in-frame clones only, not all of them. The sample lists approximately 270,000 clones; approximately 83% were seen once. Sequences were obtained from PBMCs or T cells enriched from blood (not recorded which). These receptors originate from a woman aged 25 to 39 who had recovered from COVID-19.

The CDR3 DNA sequence: TGTGCCAGCCGGAGCTACGAGCAGTACTTC. Protein product: CASRSYEQYF. This chain joins TRBV2 and TRBJ2-7, with D unresolved. Germline loops: CDR1 SNHLY, CDR2 FYNNEI. The CDR3 is 10 amino acids. The V and J ends lost 8 bases and 3 bases respectively, with 5 bases between them.

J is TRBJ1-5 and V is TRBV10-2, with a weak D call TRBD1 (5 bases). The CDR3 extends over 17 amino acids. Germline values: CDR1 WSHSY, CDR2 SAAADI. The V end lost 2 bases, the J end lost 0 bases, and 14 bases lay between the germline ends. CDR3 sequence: CASSETQGGDSNQPQHF. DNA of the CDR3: TGCGCCAGCAGTGAGACCCAGGGAGGGGATAGCAATCAGCCCCAGCATTTT.

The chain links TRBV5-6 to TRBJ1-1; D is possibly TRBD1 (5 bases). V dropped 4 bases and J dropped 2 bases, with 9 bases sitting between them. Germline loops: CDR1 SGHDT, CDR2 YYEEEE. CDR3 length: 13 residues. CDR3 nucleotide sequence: TGTGCCAGCAGCCTCGACAGCAACACTGAAGCTTTCTTT. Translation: CASSLDSNTEAFF.

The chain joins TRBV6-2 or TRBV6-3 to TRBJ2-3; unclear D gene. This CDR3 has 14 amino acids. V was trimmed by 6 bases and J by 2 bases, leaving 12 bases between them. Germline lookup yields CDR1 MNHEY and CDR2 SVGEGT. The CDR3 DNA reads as TGTGCCAGCAGCCCCCTATCTAACACAGATACGCAGTATTTT. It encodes CASSPLSNTDTQYF.

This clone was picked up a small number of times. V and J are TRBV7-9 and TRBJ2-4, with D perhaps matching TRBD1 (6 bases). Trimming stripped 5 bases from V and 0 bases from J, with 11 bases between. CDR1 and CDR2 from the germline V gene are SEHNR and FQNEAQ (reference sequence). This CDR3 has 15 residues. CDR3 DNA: TGTGCCAGCAGCCAGACAGGCCTAGCCAAAAACATTCAGTACTTC. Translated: CASSQTGLAKNIQYF.

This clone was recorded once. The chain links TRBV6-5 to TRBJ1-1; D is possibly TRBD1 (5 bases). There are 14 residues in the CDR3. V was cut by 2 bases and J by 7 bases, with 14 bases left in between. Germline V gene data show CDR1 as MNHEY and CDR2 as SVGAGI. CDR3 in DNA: TGTGCCAGCAGTTACGACAGTTTCCTTAATGAAGCTTTCTTT. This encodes CASSYDSFLNEAFF.

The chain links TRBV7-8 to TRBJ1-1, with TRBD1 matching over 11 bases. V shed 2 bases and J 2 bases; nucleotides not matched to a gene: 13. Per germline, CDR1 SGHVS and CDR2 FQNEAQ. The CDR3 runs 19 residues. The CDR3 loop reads CASSLLARTGTGGNTEAFF. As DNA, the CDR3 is TGTGCCAGCAGCTTATTAGCTAGAACCGGGACAGGGGGTAACACTGAAGCTTTCTTT.

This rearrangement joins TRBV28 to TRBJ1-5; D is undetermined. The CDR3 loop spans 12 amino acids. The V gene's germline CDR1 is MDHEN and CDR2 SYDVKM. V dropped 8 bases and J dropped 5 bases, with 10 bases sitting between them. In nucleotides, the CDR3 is TGTGCCAGCCCAGGTCGAGATCAGCCCCAGCATTTT. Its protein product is CASPGRDQPQHF.

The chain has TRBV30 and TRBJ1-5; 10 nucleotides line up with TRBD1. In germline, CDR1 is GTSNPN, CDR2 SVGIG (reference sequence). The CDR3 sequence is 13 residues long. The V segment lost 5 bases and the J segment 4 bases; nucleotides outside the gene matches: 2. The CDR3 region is CAWGTGENQPQHF. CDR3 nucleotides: TGTGCCTGGGGGACAGGGGAGAATCAGCCCCAGCATTTT.

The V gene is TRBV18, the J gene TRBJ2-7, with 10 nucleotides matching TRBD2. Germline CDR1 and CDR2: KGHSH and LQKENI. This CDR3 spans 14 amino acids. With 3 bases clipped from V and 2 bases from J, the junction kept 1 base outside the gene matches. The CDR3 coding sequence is TGTGCCAGCTCACCCGGGACTAGCGCCTACGAGCAGTACTTC. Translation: CASSPGTSAYEQYF.

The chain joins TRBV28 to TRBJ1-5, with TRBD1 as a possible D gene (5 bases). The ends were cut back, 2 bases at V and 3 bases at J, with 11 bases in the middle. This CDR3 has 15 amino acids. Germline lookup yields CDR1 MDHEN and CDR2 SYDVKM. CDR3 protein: CASSLAGRYNQPQHF. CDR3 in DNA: TGTGCCAGCAGTTTAGCAGGGAGGTACAATCAGCCCCAGCATTTT.

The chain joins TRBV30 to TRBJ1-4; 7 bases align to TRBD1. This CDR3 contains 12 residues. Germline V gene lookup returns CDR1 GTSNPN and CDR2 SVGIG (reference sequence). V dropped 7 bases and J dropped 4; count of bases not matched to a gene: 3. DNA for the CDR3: TGTGCCTTGGGGACAGATAATGAAAAACTGTTTTTT. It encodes CALGTDNEKLFF.

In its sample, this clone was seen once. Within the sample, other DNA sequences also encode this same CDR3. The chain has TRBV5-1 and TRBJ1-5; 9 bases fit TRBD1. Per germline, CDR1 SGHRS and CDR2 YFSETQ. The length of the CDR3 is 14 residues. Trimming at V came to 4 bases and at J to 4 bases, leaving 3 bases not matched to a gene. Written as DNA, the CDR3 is TGCGCCAGCAGCCCCGGGACAGGGAATCAGCCCCAGCATTTT. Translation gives CASSPGTGNQPQHF. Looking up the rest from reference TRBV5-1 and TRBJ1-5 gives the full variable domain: KAGVTQTPRYLIKTRGQQVTLSCSPISGHRSVSWYQQTPGQGLQFLFEYFSETQRNKGNFPGRFSGRQFSNSRSEMNVSTLELGDSALYLCASSPGTGNQPQHFGDGTRLSIL.

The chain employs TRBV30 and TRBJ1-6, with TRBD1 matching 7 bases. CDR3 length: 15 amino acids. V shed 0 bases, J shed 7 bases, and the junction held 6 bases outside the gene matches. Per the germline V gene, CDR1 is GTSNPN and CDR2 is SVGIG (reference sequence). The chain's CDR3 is CAWSVVGRGNSPLHF. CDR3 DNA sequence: TGTGCCTGGAGTGTTGTCGGCAGGGGGAATTCACCCCTCCACTTT.

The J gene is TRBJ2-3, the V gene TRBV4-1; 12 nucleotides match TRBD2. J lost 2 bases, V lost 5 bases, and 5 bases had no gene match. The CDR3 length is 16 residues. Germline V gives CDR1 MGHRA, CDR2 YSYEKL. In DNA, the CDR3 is TGCGCCAGCAGCGCTAGCGGGGGGGCCATCACAGATACGCAGTATTTT. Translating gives CASSASGGAITDTQYF.

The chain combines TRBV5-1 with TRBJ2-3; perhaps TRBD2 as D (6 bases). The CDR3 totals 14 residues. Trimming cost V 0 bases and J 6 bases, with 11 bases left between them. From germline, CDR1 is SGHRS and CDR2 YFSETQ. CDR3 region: CASSLEGGVDTQYF. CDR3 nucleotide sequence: TGCGCCAGCAGCTTGGAGGGCGGGGTGGATACGCAGTATTTT.

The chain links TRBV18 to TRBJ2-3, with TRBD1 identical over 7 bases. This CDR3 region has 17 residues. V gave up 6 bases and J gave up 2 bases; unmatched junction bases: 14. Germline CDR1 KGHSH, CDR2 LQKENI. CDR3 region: CASSSLRTGRNTDTQYF. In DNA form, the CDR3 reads TGTGCCAGCTCGTCTCTTCGGACAGGCAGGAACACAGATACGCAGTATTTT.